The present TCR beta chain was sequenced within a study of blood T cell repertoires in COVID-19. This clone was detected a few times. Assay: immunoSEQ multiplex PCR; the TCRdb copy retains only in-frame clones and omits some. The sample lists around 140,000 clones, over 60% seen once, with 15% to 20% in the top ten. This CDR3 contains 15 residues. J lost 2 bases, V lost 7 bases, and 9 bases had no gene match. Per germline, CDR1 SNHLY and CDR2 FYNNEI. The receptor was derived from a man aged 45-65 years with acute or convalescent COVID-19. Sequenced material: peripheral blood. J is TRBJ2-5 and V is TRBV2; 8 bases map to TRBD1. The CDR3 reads CASTPLDRVQETQYF. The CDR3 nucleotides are TGTGCCAGCACCCCCCTGGACAGGGTACAAGAGACCCAGTACTTC.